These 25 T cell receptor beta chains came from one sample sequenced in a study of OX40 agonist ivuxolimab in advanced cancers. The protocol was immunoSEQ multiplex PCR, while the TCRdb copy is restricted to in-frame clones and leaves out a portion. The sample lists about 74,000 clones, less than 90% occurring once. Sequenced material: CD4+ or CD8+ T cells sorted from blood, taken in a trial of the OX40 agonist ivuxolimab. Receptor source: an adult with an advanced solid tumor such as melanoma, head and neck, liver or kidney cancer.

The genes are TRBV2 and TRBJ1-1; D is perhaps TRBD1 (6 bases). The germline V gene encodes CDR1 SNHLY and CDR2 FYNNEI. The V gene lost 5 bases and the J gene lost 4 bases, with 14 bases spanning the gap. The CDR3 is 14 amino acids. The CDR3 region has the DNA TGTGCCAGCAGTATACGGACAGATTCCACTGAAGCTTTCTTT. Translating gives CASSIRTDSTEAFF.

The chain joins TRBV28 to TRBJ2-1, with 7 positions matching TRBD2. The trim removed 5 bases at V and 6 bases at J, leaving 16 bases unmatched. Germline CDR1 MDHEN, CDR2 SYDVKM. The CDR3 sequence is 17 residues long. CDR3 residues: CASSAHPTGRLFNEQFF. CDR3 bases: TGTGCCAGCAGTGCGCATCCGACCGGGAGGTTGTTCAATGAGCAGTTCTTC.

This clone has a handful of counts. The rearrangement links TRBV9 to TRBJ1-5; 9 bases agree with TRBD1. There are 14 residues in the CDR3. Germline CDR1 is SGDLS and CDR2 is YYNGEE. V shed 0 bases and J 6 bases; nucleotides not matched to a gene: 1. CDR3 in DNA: TGTGCCAGCAGCGTAGGGACAGGGGCTCAGCCCCAGCATTTT. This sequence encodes CASSVGTGAQPQHF.

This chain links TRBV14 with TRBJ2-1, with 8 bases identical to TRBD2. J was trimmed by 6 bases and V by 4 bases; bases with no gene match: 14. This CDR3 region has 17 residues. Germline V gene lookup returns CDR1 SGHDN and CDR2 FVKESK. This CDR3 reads CASSRVVGLEDGNEQFF. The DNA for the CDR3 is TGTGCCAGCAGCCGGGTCGTGGGACTAGAAGATGGCAATGAGCAGTTCTTC.

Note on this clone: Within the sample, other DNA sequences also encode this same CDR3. The CDR3 region has the DNA TGTGCCAGCAGGCGCCGAGATACGCAGTATTTT. This sequence encodes CASRRRDTQYF. The chain is built from TRBV28 and TRBJ2-3; the D is unclear. V gave up 6 bases and J gave up 5 bases, with 6 bases separating them. CDR1 and CDR2 from the germline V gene are MDHEN and SYDVKM. There are 11 residues in the CDR3.

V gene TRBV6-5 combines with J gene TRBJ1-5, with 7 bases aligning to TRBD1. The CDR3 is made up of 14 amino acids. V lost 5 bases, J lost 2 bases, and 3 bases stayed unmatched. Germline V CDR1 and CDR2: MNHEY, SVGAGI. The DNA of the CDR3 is TGTGCCAGCAGTCGACAGGGTGGCAATCAGCCCCAGCATTTT. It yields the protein CASSRQGGNQPQHF.

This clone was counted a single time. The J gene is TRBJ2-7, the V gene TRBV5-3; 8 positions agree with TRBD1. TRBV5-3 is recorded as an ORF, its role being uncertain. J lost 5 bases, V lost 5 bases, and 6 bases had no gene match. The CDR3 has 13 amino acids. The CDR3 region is CARSMDRVDEQYF. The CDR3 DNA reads TGTGCCAGAAGTATGGACAGGGTGGACGAGCAGTACTTC.

CDR3: CASSLGPLGSTGELFF. In DNA form, the CDR3 reads TGTGCCAGCAGCTTAGGGCCCCTGGGCAGCACCGGGGAGCTGTTTTTT. This chain connects TRBV7-8 to TRBJ2-2; D uncertain. The CDR3 extends over 16 amino acids. Trimming shortened V by 1 base and J by 4 bases, and 13 bases separated the two germline ends. Germline V gene data show CDR1 as SGHVS and CDR2 as FQNEAQ. Looking up the rest from reference TRBV7-8 and TRBJ2-2 gives the full variable domain: GAGVSQSPRYKVAKRGQDVALRCDPISGHVSLFWYQQALGQGPEFLTYFQNEAQLDKSGLPSDRFFAERPEGSVSTLKIQRTQQEDSAVYLCASSLGPLGSTGELFFGEGSRLTVL.

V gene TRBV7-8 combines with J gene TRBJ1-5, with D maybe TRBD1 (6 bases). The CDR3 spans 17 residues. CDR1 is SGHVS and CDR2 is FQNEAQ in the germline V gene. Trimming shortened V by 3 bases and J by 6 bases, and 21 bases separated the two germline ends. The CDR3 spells CASSFRGAKTGFQPQHF. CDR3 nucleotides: TGTGCCAGCAGCTTCAGAGGAGCTAAAACAGGGTTTCAGCCCCAGCATTTT.

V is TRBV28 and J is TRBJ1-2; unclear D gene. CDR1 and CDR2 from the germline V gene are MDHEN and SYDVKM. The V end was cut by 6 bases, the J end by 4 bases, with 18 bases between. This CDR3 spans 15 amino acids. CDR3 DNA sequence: TGTGCCAGCAGACCGGGAACAGCGGGAACCTATGGCTACACCTTC. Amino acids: CASRPGTAGTYGYTF.

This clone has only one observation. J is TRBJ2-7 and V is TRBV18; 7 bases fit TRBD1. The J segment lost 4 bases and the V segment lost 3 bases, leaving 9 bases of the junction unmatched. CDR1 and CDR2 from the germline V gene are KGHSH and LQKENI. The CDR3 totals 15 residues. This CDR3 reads CASSPSGTGEYEQYF. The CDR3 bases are TGTGCCAGCTCACCGTCGGGAACAGGGGAGTACGAGCAGTACTTC.

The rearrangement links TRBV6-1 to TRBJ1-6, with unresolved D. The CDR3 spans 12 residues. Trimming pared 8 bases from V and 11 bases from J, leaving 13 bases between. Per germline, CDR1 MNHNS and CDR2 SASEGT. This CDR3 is CASLEGFAPLHF. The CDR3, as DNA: TGTGCCAGCCTGGAGGGTTTTGCACCCCTCCACTTT.

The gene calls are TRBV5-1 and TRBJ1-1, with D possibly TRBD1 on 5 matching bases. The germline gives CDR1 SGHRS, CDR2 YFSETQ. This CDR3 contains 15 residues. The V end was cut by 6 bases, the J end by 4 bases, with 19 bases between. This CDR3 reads CASTVGGEGATEAFF. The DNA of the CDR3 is TGCGCCAGCACCGTGGGGGGGGAGGGCGCCACTGAAGCTTTCTTT. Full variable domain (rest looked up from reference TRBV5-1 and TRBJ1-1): KAGVTQTPRYLIKTRGQQVTLSCSPISGHRSVSWYQQTPGQGLQFLFEYFSETQRNKGNFPGRFSGRQFSNSRSEMNVSTLELGDSALYLCASTVGGEGATEAFFGQGTRLTVV.

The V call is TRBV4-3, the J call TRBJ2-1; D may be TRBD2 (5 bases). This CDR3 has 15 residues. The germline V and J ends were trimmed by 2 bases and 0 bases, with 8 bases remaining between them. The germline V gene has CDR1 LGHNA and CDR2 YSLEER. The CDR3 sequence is CASSQSGTSYNEQFF. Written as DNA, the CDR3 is TGCGCCAGCAGCCAAAGCGGCACCTCCTACAATGAGCAGTTCTTC.

CDR3 amino acids: CASSLDRQAHEQYF. Written as DNA, the CDR3 is TGCGCCAGCAGCTTGGACAGACAGGCTCACGAGCAGTACTTC. The rearrangement uses TRBV5-1 and TRBJ2-7, with a tentative D call TRBD1 (6 bases). This CDR3 is 14 amino acids long. Germline loops: CDR1 SGHRS, CDR2 YFSETQ. V was shortened by 0 bases and J by 5 bases, with 12 bases between the two germline ends.

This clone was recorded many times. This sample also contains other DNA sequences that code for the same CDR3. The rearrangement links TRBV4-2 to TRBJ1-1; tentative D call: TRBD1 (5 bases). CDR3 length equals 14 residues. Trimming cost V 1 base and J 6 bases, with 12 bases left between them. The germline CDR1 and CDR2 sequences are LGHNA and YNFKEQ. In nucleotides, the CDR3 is TGTGCCAGCAGCCAAGCGGACCAGGGTTCTGAAGCTTTCTTT. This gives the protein CASSQADQGSEAFF.

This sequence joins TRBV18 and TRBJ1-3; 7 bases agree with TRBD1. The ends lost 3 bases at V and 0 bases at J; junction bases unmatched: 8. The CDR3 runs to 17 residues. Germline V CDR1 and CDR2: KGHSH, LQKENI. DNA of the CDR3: TGTGCCAGCTCACCTTGGACAGGAGGAACCTCTGGAAACACCATATATTTT. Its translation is CASSPWTGGTSGNTIYF. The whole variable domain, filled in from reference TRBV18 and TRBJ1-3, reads NAGVMQNPRHLVRRRGQEARLRCSPMKGHSHVYWYRQLPEEGLKFMVYLQKENIIDESGMPKERFSAEFPKEGPSILRIQQVVRGDSAAYFCASSPWTGGTSGNTIYFGEGSWLTVV.

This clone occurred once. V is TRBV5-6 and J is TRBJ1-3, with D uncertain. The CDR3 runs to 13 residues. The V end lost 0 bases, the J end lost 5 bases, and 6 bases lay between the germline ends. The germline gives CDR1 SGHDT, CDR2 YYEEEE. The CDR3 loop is CASSLGARNTIYF. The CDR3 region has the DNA TGTGCCAGCAGCTTGGGGGCCCGAAACACCATATATTTT.

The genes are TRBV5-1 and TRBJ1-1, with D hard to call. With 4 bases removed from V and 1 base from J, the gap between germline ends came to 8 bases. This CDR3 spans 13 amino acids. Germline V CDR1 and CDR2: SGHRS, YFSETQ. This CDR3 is CASSPGWNTEAFF. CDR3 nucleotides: TGCGCCAGCAGCCCGGGGTGGAACACTGAAGCTTTCTTT.

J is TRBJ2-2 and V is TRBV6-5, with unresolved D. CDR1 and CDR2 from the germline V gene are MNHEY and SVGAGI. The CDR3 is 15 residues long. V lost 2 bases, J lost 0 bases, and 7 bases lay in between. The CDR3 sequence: CASSYGVTNTGELFF. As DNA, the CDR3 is TGTGCCAGCAGTTACGGGGTTACGAACACCGGGGAGCTGTTTTTT.

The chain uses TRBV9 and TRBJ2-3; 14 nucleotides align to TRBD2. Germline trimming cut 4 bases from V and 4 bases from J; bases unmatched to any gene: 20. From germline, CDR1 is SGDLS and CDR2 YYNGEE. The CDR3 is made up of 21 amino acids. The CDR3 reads CASSPRNRLAGGPRGPDTQYF. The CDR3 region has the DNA TGTGCCAGCAGCCCTCGAAATAGACTAGCGGGAGGGCCGAGGGGTCCAGATACGCAGTATTTT.

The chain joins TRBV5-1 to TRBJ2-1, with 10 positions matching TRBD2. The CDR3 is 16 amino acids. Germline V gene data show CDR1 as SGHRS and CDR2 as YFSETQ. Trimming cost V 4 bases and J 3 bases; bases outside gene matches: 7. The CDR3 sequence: CASSPSGGPFYNEQFF. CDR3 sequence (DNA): TGCGCCAGCAGCCCTAGCGGGGGCCCTTTCTACAATGAGCAGTTCTTC.

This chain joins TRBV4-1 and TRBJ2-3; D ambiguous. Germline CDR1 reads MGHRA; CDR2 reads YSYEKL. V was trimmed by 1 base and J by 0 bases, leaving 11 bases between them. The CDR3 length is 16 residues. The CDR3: CASSQVNMVSTDTQYF. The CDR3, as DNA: TGCGCCAGCAGCCAAGTTAATATGGTTAGCACAGATACGCAGTATTTT.

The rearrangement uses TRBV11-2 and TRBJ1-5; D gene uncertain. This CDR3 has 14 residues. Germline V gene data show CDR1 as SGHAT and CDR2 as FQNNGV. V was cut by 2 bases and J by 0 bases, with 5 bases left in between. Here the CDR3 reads CASSLYDSNQPQHF. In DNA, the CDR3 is TGTGCCAGCAGCTTATACGATAGCAATCAGCCCCAGCATTTT.

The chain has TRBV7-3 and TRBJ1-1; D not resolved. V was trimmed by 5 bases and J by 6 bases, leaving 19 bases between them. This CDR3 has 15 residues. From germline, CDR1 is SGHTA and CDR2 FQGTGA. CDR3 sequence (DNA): TGTGCCAGCAGCCTGACGATAGCGGGGAGGGCTGAAGCTTTCTTT. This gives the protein CASSLTIAGRAEAFF.